One sample yielded the 10 T cell receptor beta chains listed below, sequenced in a study of blood T cell repertoires in COVID-19. TCRdb's table, derived via immunoSEQ multiplex PCR, lists solely in-frame clones and lacks some. The sample includes approximately 94,000 clones, just over 90% seen only once; the top ten take under 5%. Sequencing was done on a sample of peripheral blood. Receptors were obtained from a woman aged 45 to 65 in a cohort sampled during active COVID-19.

The CDR3 reads CASSFRGEKLFF. The DNA of the CDR3 is TGTGCCAGCAGTTTCCGGGGGGAAAAACTGTTTTTT. The chain links TRBV12-3 or TRBV12-4 to TRBJ1-4, with D perhaps matching TRBD1 (5 bases). Trimming cost V 3 bases and J 8 bases, with 7 bases left between them. The CDR3 runs 12 residues.

The rearrangement links TRBV5-1 to TRBJ1-1, with 8 nucleotides matching TRBD1. Germline lookup yields CDR1 SGHRS and CDR2 YFSETQ. The CDR3 covers 15 residues. V lost 1 base to trimming and J lost 1 base; unmatched junction nucleotides: 3. Here the CDR3 reads CASSLRGTGNTEAFF. The CDR3 nucleotides are TGCGCCAGCAGCTTGAGGGGGACAGGGAACACTGAAGCTTTCTTT.

The DNA for the CDR3 is TGTGCCAGCAGTAAGGTGGGGAGCAATGAGCAGTTCTTC. Amino acids: CASSKVGSNEQFF. The rearrangement joins TRBV6-6 to TRBJ2-1, with D possibly matching TRBD2 (5 bases). The germline gives CDR1 MNHNY, CDR2 SVGAGI (reference sequence). V was pared by 5 bases and J by 6 bases, with 11 bases between. This CDR3 has 13 amino acids.

The rearrangement joins TRBV5-1 to TRBJ2-7; 7 bases are a match to TRBD1. Germline CDR1 is SGHRS and CDR2 is YFSETQ. The V and J ends lost 2 bases and 5 bases, in that order; junction bases with no gene match: 10. This CDR3 is 15 amino acids long. The CDR3: CASSFLPGQYDEQYF. CDR3 in DNA: TGCGCCAGCAGCTTTCTTCCGGGACAGTACGACGAGCAGTACTTC.

This chain connects TRBV30 to TRBJ1-1; 9 bases fit TRBD1. The CDR3 consists of 13 residues. The V gene end was trimmed by 6 bases and the J gene end by 5 bases; junction bases not matched to a gene: 7. Germline CDR1 is GTSNPN and CDR2 is SVGIG (reference sequence). The chain's CDR3 is CACLQGAGTEAFF. Written as DNA, the CDR3 is TGTGCCTGCTTACAGGGGGCCGGTACTGAAGCTTTCTTT.

This CDR3 reads CATSRGRTGVRTEAFF. The CDR3 nucleotides are TGTGCCACCAGCAGGGGAAGGACAGGGGTCAGAACTGAAGCTTTCTTT. The V call is TRBV15, the J call TRBJ1-1; 9 bases match TRBD1. The CDR3 runs 16 residues. CDR1 is LNHNV, CDR2 YYDKDF, per germline (reference sequence). The V gene end was trimmed by 3 bases and the J gene end by 5 bases; junction bases not matched to a gene: 10.

The chain combines TRBV18 with TRBJ1-4; no clear D gene. In germline, CDR1 is KGHSH, CDR2 LQKENI. Trimming left V 3 bases short and J 8 bases short, with 13 bases between. The CDR3 loop spans 14 amino acids. The CDR3 nucleotides read TGTGCCAGCTCACCCGCAGGCTCCAGCGAAAAACTGTTTTTT. Encoded protein: CASSPAGSSEKLFF. The full variable domain, in which reference TRBV18 and TRBJ1-4 provide the parts outside the CDR3, is NAGVMQNPRHLVRRRGQEARLRCSPMKGHSHVYWYRQLPEEGLKFMVYLQKENIIDESGMPKERFSAEFPKEGPSILRIQQVVRGDSAAYFCASSPAGSSEKLFFGSGTQLSVL.

The sample holds one count of this clone. The chain is built from TRBV29-1 and TRBJ1-1; no clear D gene. The CDR3 loop spans 11 amino acids. Trimming took 1 base from V and 4 from J, leaving 4 bases between them. Germline assignment: CDR1 SQVTM and CDR2 ANQGSEA. In DNA, the CDR3 is TGCAGCGTTGAAGTGGCCACTGAAGCTTTCTTT. It yields the protein CSVEVATEAFF.

The gene calls are TRBV2 and TRBJ2-1; a weak D match, TRBD1 (6 bases). V lost 6 bases and J lost 2, with 11 bases in between. CDR1 and CDR2 (germline): SNHLY, FYNNEI. The length of the CDR3 is 14 residues. This chain's CDR3 is CASRSTGPYNEQFF. CDR3 coding DNA: TGTGCCAGCAGATCGACAGGACCCTACAATGAGCAGTTCTTC. The full variable domain, in which reference TRBV2 and TRBJ2-1 provide the parts outside the CDR3, is EPEVTQTPSHQVTQMGQEVILRCVPISNHLYFYWYRQILGQKVEFLVSFYNNEISEKSEIFDDQFSVERPDGSNFTLKIRSTKLEDSAMYFCASRSTGPYNEQFFGPGTRLTVL.

The J gene is TRBJ1-2, the V gene TRBV7-2; possibly TRBD1 for D (6 bases). The CDR3 is 15 amino acids. The V gene lost 1 base and the J gene lost 5 bases, with 14 bases spanning the gap. From germline, CDR1 is SGHTA and CDR2 FQGNSA. CDR3 protein: CASSLDRVLSYGYTF. CDR3 DNA: TGTGCCAGCAGCTTAGACAGGGTTCTCTCTTATGGCTACACCTTC.